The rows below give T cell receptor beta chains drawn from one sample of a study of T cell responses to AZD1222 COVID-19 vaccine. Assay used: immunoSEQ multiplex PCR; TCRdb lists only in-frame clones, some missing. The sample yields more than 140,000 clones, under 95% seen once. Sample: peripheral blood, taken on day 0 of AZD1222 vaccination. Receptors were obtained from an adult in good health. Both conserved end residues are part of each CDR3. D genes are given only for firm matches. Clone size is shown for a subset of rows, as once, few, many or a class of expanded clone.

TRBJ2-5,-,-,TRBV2,CASSENGVPQETQYF,TGTGCCAGCAGTGAGAATGGGGTACCCCAAGAGACCCAGTACTTC
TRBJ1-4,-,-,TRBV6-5,CASSYTQGRANEKLFF,TGTGCCAGCAGTTACACCCAGGGTCGAGCTAATGAAAAACTGTTTTTT
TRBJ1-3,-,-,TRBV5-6,CASRDYGTSSSGNTIYF,TGTGCCAGCAGGGACTATGGGACATCAAGCTCTGGAAACACCATATATTTT
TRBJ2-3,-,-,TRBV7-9,CASRLITDTQYF,TGTGCCAGCAGACTAATCACAGATACGCAGTATTTT
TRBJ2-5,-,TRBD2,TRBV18,CASHLAGGGETQYF,TGTGCCAGCCACTTAGCGGGAGGTGGAGAGACCCAGTACTTC
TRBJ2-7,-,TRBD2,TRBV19,CASSASGLAPTYEQYF,TGTGCCAGTAGTGCGAGCGGACTAGCGCCAACCTACGAGCAGTACTTC
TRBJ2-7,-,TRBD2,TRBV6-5,CASIRTTSGSYEQYF,TGTGCCAGCATCAGAACGACTAGCGGGAGTTACGAGCAGTACTTC
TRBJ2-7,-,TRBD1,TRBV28,CASSNRDRALREQYF,TGTGCCAGCAGTAACCGGGACAGGGCTCTCCGGGAGCAGTACTTC
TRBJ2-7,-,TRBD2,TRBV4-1,CASSPESGRAYEQYF,TGCGCCAGCAGCCCTGAGAGCGGGAGGGCCTACGAGCAGTACTTC
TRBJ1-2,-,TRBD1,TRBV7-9,CASSSHRTGDNYGYTF,TGTGCCAGCAGCTCCCACCGGACAGGGGATAACTATGGCTACACCTTC
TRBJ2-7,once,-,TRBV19,CASSPQGGAYEQYF,TGTGCCAGTAGTCCCCAGGGGGGGGCCTACGAGCAGTACTTC
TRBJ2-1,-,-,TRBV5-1,CASSSLENNEQFF,TGCGCCAGCAGCTCCCTAGAGAACAATGAGCAGTTCTTC
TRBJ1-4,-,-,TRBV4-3,CASSQDHREGATNEKLFF,TGCGCCAGCAGCCAAGACCACAGGGAAGGGGCAACTAATGAAAAACTGTTTTTT
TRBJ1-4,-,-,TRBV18,CASSPTVLNEKLFF,TGTGCCAGCTCACCTACAGTACTTAATGAAAAACTGTTTTTT
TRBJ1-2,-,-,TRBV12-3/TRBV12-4,CASSRDLLYGYTF,TGTGCCAGCAGCCGGGACCTTCTGTATGGCTACACCTTC
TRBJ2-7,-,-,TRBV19,CASSMGFGGYEQYF,TGTGCCAGTAGTATGGGATTTGGTGGCTACGAGCAGTACTTC
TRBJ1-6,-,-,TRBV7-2,CASSLGGSSSSYNSPLHF,TGTGCCAGCAGCTTAGGCGGGTCATCTAGCTCCTATAATTCACCCCTCCACTTT
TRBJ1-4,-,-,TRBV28,CASSGNTGLGGEKLFF,TGTGCCAGCAGTGGTAATACAGGGTTAGGGGGTGAAAAACTGTTTTTT
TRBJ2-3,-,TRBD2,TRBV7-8,CASSGLAGGSTDTQYF,TGTGCCAGCAGCGGGCTAGCGGGAGGTAGCACAGATACGCAGTATTTT
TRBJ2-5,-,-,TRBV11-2,CASSLGGDQNWETQYF,TGTGCCAGCAGCTTAGGGGGGGACCAAAACTGGGAGACCCAGTACTTC
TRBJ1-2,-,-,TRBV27,CASSLRGRQHSNYGYTF,TGTGCCAGCAGTTTAAGGGGAAGACAGCATTCTAACTATGGCTACACCTTC
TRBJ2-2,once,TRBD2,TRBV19,CAGSSGRAGGELFF,TGTGCCGGTTCTAGCGGGAGGGCCGGCGGGGAGCTGTTTTTT
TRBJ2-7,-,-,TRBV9,CASSVALTYEQYF,TGTGCCAGCAGCGTAGCATTGACCTACGAGCAGTACTTC
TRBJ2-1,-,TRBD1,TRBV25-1,CASSELSGTGSYNEQFF,TGTGCCAGCAGTGAATTGTCCGGGACAGGGTCCTACAATGAGCAGTTCTTC
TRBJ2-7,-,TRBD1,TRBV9,CASSPWTGVNEQYF,TGTGCCAGCAGCCCCTGGACAGGGGTTAACGAGCAGTACTTC
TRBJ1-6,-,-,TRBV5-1,CASSFTYLREVRSPLHF,TGCGCCAGCAGTTTTACCTACCTCAGGGAAGTAAGGTCACCCCTCCACTTT
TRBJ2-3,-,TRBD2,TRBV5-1,CASSLTLTSGDTDTQYF,TGCGCCAGCAGCTTGACCCTGACTAGCGGAGATACAGATACGCAGTATTTT
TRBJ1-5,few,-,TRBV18,CASSPQEGNVNQPQHF,TGTGCCAGCTCACCACAAGAAGGGAACGTTAATCAGCCCCAGCATTTT
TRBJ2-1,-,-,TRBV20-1,CSAPTDNEQFF,TGCAGTGCCCCCACCGACAATGAGCAGTTCTTC
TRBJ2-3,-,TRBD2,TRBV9,CASSYSGRGDTQYF,TGTGCCAGCAGCTACAGCGGGAGAGGGGATACGCAGTATTTT
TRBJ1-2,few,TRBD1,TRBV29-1,CSVEVRDRDAYGYTF,TGCAGCGTTGAAGTCCGGGACAGGGATGCGTACGGCTACACCTTC
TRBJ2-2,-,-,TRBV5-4,CASSVDYGELFF,TGTGCCAGCAGCGTGGACTACGGGGAGCTGTTTTTT
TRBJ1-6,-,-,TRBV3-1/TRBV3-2,CASSQGGGSPLHF,TGTGCCAGCAGCCAAGGGGGGGGTTCACCCCTCCACTTT
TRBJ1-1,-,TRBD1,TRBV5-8,CASSLGTGGRTTEAFF,TGTGCCAGCAGCCTAGGGACAGGGGGCAGGACCACTGAAGCTTTCTTT
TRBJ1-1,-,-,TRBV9,CASSALTSGTEAFF,TGTGCCAGCAGCGCCCTGACAAGCGGAACTGAAGCTTTCTTT
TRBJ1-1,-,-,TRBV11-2,CASSYGAYTEAFF,TGTGCCAGCAGCTACGGGGCTTACACTGAAGCTTTCTTT
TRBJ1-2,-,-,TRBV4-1,CASSQVLTVLFGGYTF,TGCGCCAGCAGCCAAGTCTTGACAGTCCTATTCGGTGGCTACACCTTC
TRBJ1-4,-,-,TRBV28,CASRNPGLSEKLFF,TGTGCCAGCAGGAACCCGGGACTTTCTGAAAAACTGTTTTTT
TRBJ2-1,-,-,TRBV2,CASSEAVWELGNEQFF,TGTGCCAGCAGTGAAGCAGTGTGGGAGCTTGGGAATGAGCAGTTCTTC
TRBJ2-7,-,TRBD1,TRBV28,CASNPWTGAYEQYF,TGTGCCAGCAATCCGTGGACAGGGGCCTACGAGCAGTACTTC
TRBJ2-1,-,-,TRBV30,CAWTRPSTDNEQFF,TGTGCCTGGACTCGACCAAGTACGGACAATGAGCAGTTCTTC
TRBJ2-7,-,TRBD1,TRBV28,CASSNRQGANYEQYF,TGTGCCAGCAGTAACAGACAGGGGGCGAACTACGAGCAGTACTTC